This T cell receptor (beta chain) was obtained from a study of T cells expressing NK-cell markers. TCRdb re-analyzed the 5' RACE reads; it lists each CDR3 protein once, without DNA. The sample includes about 390,000 distinct CDR3 sequences. The sequenced sample consisted of blood T cells: a sorted CD56 or NKG2C T cell subset, CD4+ or CD8+ T cells, or bulk PBMC T cells (not recorded which). This TCR derives from a woman between 45 and 65 years old in good health.

The CDR3 sequence: CATSRRGTGELFF. The genes are TRBV24-1 and TRBJ2-2; TCRdb lists TRBD1, though no DNA is available to test this call. Per the germline V gene, CDR1 is KGHDR and CDR2 is SFDVKD. The CDR3 is 13 amino acids.